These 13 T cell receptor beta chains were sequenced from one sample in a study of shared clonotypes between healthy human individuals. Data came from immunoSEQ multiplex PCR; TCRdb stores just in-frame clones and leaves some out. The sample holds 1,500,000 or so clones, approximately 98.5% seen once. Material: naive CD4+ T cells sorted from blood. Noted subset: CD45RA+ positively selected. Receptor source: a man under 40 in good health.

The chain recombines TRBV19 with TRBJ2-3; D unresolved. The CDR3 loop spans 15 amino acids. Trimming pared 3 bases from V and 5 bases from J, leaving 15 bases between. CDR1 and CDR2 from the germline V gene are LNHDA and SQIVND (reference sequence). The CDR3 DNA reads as TGTGCCAGTAGTATTGGGTACGGGTCAAAAGATACGCAGTATTTT. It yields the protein CASSIGYGSKDTQYF.

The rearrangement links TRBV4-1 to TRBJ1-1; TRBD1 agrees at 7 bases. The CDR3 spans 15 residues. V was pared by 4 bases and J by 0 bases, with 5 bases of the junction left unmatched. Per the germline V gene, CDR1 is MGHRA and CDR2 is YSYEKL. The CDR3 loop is CASSPGQLVNTEAFF. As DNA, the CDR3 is TGCGCCAGCAGCCCGGGACAGCTAGTGAACACTGAAGCTTTCTTT.

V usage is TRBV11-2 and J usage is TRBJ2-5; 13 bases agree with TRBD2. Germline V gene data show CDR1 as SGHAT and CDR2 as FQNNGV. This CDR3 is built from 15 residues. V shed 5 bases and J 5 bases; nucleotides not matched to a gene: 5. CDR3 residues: CASSQTSGRSETQYF. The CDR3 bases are TGTGCCAGCAGCCAGACTAGCGGGAGGTCGGAGACCCAGTACTTC.

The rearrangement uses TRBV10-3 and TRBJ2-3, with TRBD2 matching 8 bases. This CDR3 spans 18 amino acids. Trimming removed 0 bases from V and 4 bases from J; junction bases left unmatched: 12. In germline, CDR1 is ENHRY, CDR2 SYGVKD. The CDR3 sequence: CAISESPPTAGVSDTQYF. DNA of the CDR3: TGTGCCATCAGTGAGTCCCCCCCGACAGCGGGAGTCTCAGATACGCAGTATTTT.

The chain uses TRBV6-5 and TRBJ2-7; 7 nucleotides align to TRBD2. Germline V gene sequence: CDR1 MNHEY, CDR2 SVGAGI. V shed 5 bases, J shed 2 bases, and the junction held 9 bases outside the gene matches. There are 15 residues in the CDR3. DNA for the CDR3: TGTGCCAGCAGTCCGGTATCCGGGAGGACCTACGAGCAGTACTTC. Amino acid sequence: CASSPVSGRTYEQYF.

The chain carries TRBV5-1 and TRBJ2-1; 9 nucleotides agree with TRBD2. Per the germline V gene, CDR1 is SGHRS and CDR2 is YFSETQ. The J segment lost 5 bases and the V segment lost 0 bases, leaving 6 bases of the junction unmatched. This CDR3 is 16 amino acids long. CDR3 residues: CASSLALAGNNNEQFF. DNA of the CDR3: TGCGCCAGCAGCTTGGCACTAGCGGGCAATAACAATGAGCAGTTCTTC.

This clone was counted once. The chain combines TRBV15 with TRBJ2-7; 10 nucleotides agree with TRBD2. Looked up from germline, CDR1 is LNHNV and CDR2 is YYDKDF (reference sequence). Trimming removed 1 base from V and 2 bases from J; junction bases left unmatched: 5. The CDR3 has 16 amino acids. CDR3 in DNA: TGTGCCACCAGCAGAGCTAGCGGGAGCCTACCCTACGAGCAGTACTTC. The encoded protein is CATSRASGSLPYEQYF.

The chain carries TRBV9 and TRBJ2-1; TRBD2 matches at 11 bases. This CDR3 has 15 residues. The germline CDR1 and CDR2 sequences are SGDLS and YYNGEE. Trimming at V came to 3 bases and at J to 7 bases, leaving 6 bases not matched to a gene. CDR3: CASSGVSGRVNEQFF. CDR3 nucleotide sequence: TGTGCCAGCAGCGGGGTTAGCGGGAGGGTTAATGAGCAGTTCTTC. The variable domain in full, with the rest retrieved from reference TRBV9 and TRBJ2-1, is DSGVTQTPKHLITATGQRVTLRCSPRSGDLSVYWYQQSLDQGLQFLIQYYNGEERAKGNILERFSAQQFPDLHSELNLSSLELGDSALYFCASSGVSGRVNEQFFGPGTRLTVL.

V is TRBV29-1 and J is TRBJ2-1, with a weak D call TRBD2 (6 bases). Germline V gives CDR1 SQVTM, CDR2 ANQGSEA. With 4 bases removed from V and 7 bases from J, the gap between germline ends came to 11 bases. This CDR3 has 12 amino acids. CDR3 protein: CSVVSSGNEQFF. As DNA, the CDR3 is TGCAGCGTTGTTAGCAGCGGGAATGAGCAGTTCTTC.

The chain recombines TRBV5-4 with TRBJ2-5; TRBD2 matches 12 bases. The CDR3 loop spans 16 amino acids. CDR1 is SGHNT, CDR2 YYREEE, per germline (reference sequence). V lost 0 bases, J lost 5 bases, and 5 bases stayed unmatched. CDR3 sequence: CASSLGLAGVGETQYF. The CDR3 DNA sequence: TGTGCCAGCAGCTTGGGACTAGCGGGAGTTGGGGAGACCCAGTACTTC. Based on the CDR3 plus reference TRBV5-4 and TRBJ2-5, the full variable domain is ETGVTQSPTHLIKTRGQQVTLRCSSQSGHNTVSWYQQALGQGPQFIFQYYREEENGRGNFPPRFSGLQFPNYSSELNVNALELDDSALYLCASSLGLAGVGETQYFGPGTRLLVL.

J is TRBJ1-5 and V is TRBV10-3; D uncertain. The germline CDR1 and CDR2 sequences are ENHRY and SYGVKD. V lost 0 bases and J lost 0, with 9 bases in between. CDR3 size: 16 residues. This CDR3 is CAISESMVNSNQPQHF. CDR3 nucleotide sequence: TGTGCCATCAGTGAGTCGATGGTAAATAGCAATCAGCCCCAGCATTTT.

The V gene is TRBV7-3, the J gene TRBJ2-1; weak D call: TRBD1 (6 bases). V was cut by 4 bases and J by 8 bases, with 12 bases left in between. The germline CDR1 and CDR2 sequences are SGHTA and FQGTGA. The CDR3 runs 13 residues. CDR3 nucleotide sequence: TGTGCCAGCAGCTCGACCCAGGGGTATGAGCAGTTCTTC. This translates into CASSSTQGYEQFF.

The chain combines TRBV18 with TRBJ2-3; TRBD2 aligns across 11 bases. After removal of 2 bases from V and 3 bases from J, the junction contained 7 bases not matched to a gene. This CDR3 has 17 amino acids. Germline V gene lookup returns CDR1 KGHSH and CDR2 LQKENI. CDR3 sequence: CASSPITSGSGTDTQYF. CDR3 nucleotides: TGTGCCAGCTCACCAATTACTAGCGGGAGTGGGACAGATACGCAGTATTTT.